This is a list of T cell receptor beta chains from one sample in a study of blood T cells in healthy people across ages. TCRdb reprocessed the 5' RACE reads with MiXCR, giving one entry per CDR3 protein. The sample holds some 370,000 distinct CDR3 sequences, approximately 52% seen once. The specimen was blood. The receptors come from a man in his sixties in good health. The conserved cysteine and the conserved F or W are not part of the CDR3 here.

ASSLAGQGTVEQY | NA | TRBV5-1 | 13
ASRNSGGSTDTQY | TRBJ2-3 | TRBV3-1 | 13
ASSRGLVGNEQF | TRBJ2-1 | TRBV7-9 | 12
ASSLDIQETQY | TRBJ2-5 | TRBV18 | 11
ASSRAGRTINEQF | TRBJ2-1 | TRBV4-3 | 13
ASSYHQLAGGLLDKETQY | TRBJ2-5 | TRBV6-2/TRBV6-3 | 18
ASSPLGGEYEKLF | TRBJ1-4 | TRBV2 | 13
ATRWLLAGDEQF | TRBJ2-1 | TRBV15 | 12
SAVTTLAGGSEQF | TRBJ2-1 | TRBV20-1 | 13
ATSRDFASANEQF | TRBJ2-1 | TRBV15 | 13
ASSSGTGNTEAF | TRBJ1-1 | TRBV6-5 | 12
ASKGTGTGEQF | TRBJ2-1 | TRBV3-1 | 11
SARAWDLSHGETQY | TRBJ2-5 | TRBV20-1 | 14
SARTSGGETDTQY | TRBJ2-3 | TRBV20-1 | 13
ATYSGAYYEQY | TRBJ2-7 | TRBV28 | 11
ASSLHSTYEQY | TRBJ2-7 | TRBV5-1 | 11
ASNLDRVKSGYT | TRBJ1-2 | TRBV12-3/TRBV12-4 | 12
ASSLSWTVMNTEAF | TRBJ1-1 | TRBV27 | 14
ASGTGGAKNIQY | TRBJ2-4 | TRBV9 | 12
ASSFDRDSGYT | TRBJ1-2 | TRBV7-2 | 11
ASSPRGPGGETQY | TRBJ2-5 | TRBV7-9 | 13
AISEFGYGYT | TRBJ1-2 | TRBV10-3 | 10
ASTQDGKNTEAF | TRBJ1-1 | TRBV5-1 | 12
ASRELGRRGPYNEQY | NA | TRBV6-1 | 15
ASSQGSDQPQH | TRBJ1-5 | TRBV3-1 | 11
ASQGLAGGRGEQF | TRBJ2-1 | TRBV2 | 13
ASSQDVGQYSPLH | TRBJ1-6 | TRBV14 | 13
ASSFQDNEQF | TRBJ2-1 | TRBV11-3 | 10
ASSLGRLYGYT | TRBJ1-2 | TRBV11-2 | 11
AWRSRGTSNQPQH | TRBJ1-5 | TRBV30 | 13
ASSLSMTDTQY | TRBJ2-3 | TRBV7-2 | 11
ASSQDRFRQGGWDGYT | TRBJ1-2 | TRBV4-3 | 16
ASSRQGRYEQY | TRBJ2-7 | TRBV3-1 | 11
ASSLAGALKTDTQY | TRBJ2-3 | TRBV7-9 | 14
ASSPSGRRNEQY | TRBJ2-5 | TRBV6-2/TRBV6-3 | 12
ASVQTGAKETQY | TRBJ2-5 | TRBV28 | 12
ASSRRSDRVGEQY | TRBJ2-7 | TRBV3-1 | 13
ASGQDSNTEAF | TRBJ1-1 | TRBV2 | 11
ASRETSGGGSYNEQF | TRBJ2-1 | TRBV5-1 | 15
ASSLGRGQRDNEQF | TRBJ2-1 | TRBV5-1 | 14